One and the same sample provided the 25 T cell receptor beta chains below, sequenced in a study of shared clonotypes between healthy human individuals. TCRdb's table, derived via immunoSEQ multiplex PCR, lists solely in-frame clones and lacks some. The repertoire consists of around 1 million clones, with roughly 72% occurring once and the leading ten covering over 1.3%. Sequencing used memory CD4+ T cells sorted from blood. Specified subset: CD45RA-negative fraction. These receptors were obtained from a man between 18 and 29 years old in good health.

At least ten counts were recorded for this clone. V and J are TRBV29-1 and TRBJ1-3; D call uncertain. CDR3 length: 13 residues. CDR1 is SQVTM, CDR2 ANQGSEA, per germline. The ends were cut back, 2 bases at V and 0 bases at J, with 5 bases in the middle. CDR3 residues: CSVETRSGNTIYF. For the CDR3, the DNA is TGCAGCGTTGAAACGCGCTCTGGAAACACCATATATTTT.

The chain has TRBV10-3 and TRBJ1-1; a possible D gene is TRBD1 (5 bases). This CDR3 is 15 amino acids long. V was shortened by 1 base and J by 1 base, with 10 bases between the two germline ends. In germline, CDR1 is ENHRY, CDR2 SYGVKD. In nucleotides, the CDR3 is TGTGCCATCAGTGAGTTAGTAGGGGCGAACACTGAAGCTTTCTTT. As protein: CAISELVGANTEAFF.

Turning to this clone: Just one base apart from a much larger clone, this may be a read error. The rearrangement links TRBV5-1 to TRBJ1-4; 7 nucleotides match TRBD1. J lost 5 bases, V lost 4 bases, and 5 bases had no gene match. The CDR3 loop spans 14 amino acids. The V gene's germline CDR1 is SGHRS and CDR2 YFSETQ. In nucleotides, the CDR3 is TGCGCCAGCAGCCCCGGGACAGCAAATGAAAAACTGTTTTTT. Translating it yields CASSPGTANEKLFF.

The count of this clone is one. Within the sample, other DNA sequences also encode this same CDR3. The CDR3 DNA reads as TGTGCCAGCAGCTTGCCCGGACAGGGGGCAGGCGAGCAGTACTTC. Protein sequence: CASSLPGQGAGEQYF. The genes are TRBV5-4 and TRBJ2-7, with 11 bases matching TRBD1. V lost 1 base, J lost 6 bases, and 6 bases stayed unmatched. The CDR3 spans 15 residues. CDR1 is SGHNT, CDR2 YYREEE, per germline (reference sequence).

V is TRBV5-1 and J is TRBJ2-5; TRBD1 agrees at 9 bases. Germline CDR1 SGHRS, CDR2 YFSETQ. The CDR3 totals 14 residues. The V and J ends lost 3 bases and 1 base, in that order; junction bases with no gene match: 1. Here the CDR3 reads CASSSQGAQETQYF. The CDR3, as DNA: TGCGCCAGCAGCTCACAGGGGGCCCAAGAGACCCAGTACTTC.

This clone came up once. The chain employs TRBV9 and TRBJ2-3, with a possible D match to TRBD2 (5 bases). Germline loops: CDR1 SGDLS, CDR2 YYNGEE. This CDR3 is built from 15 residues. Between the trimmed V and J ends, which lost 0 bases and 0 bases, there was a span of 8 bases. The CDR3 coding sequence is TGTGCCAGCAGCGTAGGAGCGGAAAGCACAGATACGCAGTATTTT. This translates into CASSVGAESTDTQYF. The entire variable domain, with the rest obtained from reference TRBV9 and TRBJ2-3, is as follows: DSGVTQTPKHLITATGQRVTLRCSPRSGDLSVYWYQQSLDQGLQFLIQYYNGEERAKGNILERFSAQQFPDLHSELNLSSLELGDSALYFCASSVGAESTDTQYFGPGTRLTVL.

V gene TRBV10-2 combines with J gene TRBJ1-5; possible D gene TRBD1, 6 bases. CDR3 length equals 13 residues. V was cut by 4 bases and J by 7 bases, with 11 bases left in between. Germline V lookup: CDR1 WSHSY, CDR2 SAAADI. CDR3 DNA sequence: TGCGCCAGCAGTGTACAGGGCGGACAGCCCCAGCATTTT. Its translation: CASSVQGGQPQHF.

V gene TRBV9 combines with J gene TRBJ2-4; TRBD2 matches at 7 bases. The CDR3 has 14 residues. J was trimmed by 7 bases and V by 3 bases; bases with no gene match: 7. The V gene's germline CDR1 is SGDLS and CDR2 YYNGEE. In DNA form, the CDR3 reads TGTGCCAGCAGCGAGGCGGGGGTGAGGAACATTCAGTACTTC. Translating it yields CASSEAGVRNIQYF. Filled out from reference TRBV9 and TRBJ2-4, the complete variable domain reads DSGVTQTPKHLITATGQRVTLRCSPRSGDLSVYWYQQSLDQGLQFLIQYYNGEERAKGNILERFSAQQFPDLHSELNLSSLELGDSALYFCASSEAGVRNIQYFGAGTRLSVL.

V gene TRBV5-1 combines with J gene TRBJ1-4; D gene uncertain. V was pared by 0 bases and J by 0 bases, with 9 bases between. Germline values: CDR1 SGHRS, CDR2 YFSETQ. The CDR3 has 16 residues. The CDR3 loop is CASSLDKPATNEKLFF. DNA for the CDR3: TGCGCCAGCAGCTTGGACAAGCCAGCAACTAATGAAAAACTGTTTTTT.

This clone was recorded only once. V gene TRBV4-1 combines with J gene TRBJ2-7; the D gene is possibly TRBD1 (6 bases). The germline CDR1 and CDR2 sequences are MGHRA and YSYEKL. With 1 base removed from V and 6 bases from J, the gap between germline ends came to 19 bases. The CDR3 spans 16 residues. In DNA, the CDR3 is TGCGCCAGCAGCCAAGGACCCGGGACACGGTTCCTCGAGCAGTACTTC. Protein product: CASSQGPGTRFLEQYF.

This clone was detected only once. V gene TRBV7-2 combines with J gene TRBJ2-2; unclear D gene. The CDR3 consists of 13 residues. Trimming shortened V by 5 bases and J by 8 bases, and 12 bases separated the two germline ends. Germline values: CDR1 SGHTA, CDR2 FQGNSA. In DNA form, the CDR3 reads TGTGCCAGCAGCCCCAGTTCACCGGGGGAGCTGTTTTTT. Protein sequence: CASSPSSPGELFF.

CDR3 DNA: TGTGCCAGCTCACCATCTAGGGCCTCGAACACTGAAGCTTTCTTT. Amino acid sequence: CASSPSRASNTEAFF. The chain links TRBV18 to TRBJ1-1; no firm D call. The CDR3 runs to 15 residues. The germline V gene encodes CDR1 KGHSH and CDR2 LQKENI. V lost 2 bases and J 1 base, leaving 11 bases between the germline ends.

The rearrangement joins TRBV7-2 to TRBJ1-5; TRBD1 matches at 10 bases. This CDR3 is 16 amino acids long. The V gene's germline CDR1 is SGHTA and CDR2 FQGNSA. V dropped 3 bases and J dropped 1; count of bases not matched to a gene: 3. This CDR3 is CASSFSGQGSNQPQHF. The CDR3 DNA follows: TGTGCCAGCAGCTTTTCGGGACAGGGGAGCAATCAGCCCCAGCATTTT.

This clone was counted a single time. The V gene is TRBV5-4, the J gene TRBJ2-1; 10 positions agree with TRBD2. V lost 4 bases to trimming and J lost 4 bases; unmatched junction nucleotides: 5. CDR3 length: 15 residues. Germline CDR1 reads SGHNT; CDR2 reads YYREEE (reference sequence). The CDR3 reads CASSPGTSAYNEQFF. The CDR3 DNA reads TGTGCCAGCAGCCCCGGGACTAGCGCTTACAATGAGCAGTTCTTC. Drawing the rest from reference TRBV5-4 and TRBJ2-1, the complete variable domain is ETGVTQSPTHLIKTRGQQVTLRCSSQSGHNTVSWYQQALGQGPQFIFQYYREEENGRGNFPPRFSGLQFPNYSSELNVNALELDDSALYLCASSPGTSAYNEQFFGPGTRLTVL.

The CDR3 loop is CSVTGDRGYEQYF. As DNA, the CDR3 is TGCAGCGTTACAGGGGACAGAGGCTACGAGCAGTACTTC. The chain recombines TRBV29-1 with TRBJ2-7; 7 bases agree with TRBD1. Germline CDR1 SQVTM, CDR2 ANQGSEA. The CDR3 is made up of 13 amino acids. V was pared by 5 bases and J by 3 bases, with 7 bases of the junction left unmatched.

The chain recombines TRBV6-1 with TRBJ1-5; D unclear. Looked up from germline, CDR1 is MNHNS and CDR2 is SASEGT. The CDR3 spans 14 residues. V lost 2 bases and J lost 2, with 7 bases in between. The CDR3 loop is CASSETSGNQPQHF. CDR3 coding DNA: TGTGCCAGCAGTGAAACCAGTGGCAATCAGCCCCAGCATTTT.

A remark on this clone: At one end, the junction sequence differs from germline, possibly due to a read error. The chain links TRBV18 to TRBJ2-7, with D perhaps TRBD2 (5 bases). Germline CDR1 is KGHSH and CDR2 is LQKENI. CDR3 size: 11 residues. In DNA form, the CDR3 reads TGTGCCAGCTCACCAGGGAGAGTGGAGCACTTC. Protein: CASSPGRVEHF.

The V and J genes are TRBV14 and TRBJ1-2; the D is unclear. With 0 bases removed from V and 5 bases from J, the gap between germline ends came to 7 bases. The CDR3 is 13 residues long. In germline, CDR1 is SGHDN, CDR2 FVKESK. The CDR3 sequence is CASSQDLEYGYTF. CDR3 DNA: TGTGCCAGCAGCCAAGACCTAGAATATGGCTACACCTTC.

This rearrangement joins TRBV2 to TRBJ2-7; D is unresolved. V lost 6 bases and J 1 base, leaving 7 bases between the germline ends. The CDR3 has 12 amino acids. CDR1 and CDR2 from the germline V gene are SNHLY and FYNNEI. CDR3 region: CASSSWSYEQYF. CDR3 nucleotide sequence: TGTGCCAGCAGCTCCTGGTCCTACGAGCAGTACTTC.

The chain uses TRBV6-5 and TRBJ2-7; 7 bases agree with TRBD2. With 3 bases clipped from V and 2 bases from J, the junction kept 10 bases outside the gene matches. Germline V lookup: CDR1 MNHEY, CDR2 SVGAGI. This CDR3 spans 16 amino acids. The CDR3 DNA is TGTGCCAGCAGTTATGACGGGTGGGGGGGAGCCTACGAGCAGTACTTC. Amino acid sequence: CASSYDGWGGAYEQYF.

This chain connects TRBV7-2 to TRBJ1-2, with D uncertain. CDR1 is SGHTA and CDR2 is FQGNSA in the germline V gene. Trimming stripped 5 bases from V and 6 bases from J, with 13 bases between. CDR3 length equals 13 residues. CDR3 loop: CASSPERTDGYTF. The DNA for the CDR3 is TGTGCCAGCAGCCCGGAACGGACGGATGGCTACACCTTC.

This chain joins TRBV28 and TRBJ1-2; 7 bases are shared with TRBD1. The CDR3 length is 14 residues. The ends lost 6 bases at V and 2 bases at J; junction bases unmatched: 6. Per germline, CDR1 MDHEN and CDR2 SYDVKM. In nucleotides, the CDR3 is TGTGCCAGCAGGGAAGGGACAGCCAACTATGGCTACACCTTC. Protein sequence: CASREGTANYGYTF.

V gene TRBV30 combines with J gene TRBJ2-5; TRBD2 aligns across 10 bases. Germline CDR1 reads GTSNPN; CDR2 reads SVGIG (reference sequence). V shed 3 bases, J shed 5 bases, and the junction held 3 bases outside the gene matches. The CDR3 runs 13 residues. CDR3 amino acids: CAWSGGLAETQYF. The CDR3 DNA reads TGTGCCTGGAGCGGGGGACTAGCGGAGACCCAGTACTTC.

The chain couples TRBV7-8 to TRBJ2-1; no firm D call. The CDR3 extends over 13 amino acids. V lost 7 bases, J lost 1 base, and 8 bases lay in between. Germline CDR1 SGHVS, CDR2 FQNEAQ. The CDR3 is CASTTRSYNEQFF. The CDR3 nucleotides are TGTGCCAGCACGACCAGATCCTACAATGAGCAGTTCTTC.

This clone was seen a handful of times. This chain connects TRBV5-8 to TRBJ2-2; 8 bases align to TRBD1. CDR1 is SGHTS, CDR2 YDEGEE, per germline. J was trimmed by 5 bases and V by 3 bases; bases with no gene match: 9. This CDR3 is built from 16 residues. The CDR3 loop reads CASSSRTGKQTGELFF. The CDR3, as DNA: TGTGCCAGCAGCTCGCGGACAGGGAAGCAAACCGGGGAGCTGTTTTTT.